What follows is one T cell receptor beta chain and its context. Its antigen is as yet unknown. This sample was included in a study of blood T cells in healthy people across ages. Sample-barcoded 5' priming and a J-beta primer mix drove a second PCR of 7 to 11 cycles. TCRdb ran MiXCR on the 5' RACE reads and lists one entry per CDR3 protein. The data contain some 700,000 distinct CDR3 sequences, 20% to 25% of them seen just once; the ten biggest clones take up roughly 22%. Study-wide points: Relative to aged donors, long-lived donors carried more naive CD4+ cells and displayed higher diversity. A strong correlation was seen between TCR beta diversity and naive T cell percentage.

This sequence originates from a man between 65 and 80 years old in good health. Sequencing input: blood.

CDR3 sequence reads: CASSLAGRRTQYF. In DNA, the CDR3 is TGTGCCAGCAGTTTGGCTGGGAGGAGGACCCAGTACTTC. The chain recombines TRBV12-3 or TRBV12-4 with TRBJ2-7, with a possible D match to TRBD2 (6 bases). The end of the DNA fits TRBJ2-5 better, so the J call may be wrong. The CDR3 has 13 residues.